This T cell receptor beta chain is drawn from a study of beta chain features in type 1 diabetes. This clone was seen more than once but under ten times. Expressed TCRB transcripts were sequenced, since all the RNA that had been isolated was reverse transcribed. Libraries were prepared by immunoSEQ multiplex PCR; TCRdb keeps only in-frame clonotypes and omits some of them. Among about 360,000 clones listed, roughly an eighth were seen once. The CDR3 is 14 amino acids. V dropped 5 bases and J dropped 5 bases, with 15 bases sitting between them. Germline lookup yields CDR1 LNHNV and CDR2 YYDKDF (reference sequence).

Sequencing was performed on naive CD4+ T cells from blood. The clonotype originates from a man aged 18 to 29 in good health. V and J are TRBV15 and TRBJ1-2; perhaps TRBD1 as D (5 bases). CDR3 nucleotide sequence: TGTGCCACCAGCCCTAGAGGGACTGAGTATGGCTACACCTTC. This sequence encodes CATSPRGTEYGYTF.